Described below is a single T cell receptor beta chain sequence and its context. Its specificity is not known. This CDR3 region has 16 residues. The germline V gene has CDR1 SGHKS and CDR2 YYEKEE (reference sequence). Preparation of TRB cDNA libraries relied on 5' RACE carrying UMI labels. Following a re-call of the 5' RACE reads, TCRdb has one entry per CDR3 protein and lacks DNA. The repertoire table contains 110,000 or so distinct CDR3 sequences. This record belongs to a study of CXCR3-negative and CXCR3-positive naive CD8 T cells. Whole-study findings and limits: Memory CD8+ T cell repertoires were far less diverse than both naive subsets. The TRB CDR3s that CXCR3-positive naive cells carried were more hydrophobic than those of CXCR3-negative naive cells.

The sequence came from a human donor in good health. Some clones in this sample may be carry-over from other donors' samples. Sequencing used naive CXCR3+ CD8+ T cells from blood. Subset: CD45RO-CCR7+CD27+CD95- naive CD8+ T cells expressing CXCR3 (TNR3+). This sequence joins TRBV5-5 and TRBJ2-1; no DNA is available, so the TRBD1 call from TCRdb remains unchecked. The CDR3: CASSSPPDTSLNEQFF.